This entry lists 26 T cell receptor beta chains sequenced from one sample in a study of beta chain features in type 1 diabetes. All of the isolated RNA was reverse transcribed, so expressed TCRB transcripts were sequenced. The assay was immunoSEQ multiplex PCR, and TCRdb's table has in-frame clones only and misses some. The profile shows more than 350,000 clones, over 10% of them singletons. The sequenced sample was naive CD4+ T cells from blood. The receptors originated from a young woman in good health.

The table lists this clone with a few counts. V and J are TRBV7-2 and TRBJ2-5; 7 bases align to TRBD1. This CDR3 is built from 16 residues. Germline CDR1 SGHTA, CDR2 FQGNSA. J lost 5 bases, V lost 0 bases, and 9 bases had no gene match. As DNA, the CDR3 is TGTGCCAGCAGCTTAGCGCATAGGGGGCGCGTTGAGACCCAGTACTTC. Protein product: CASSLAHRGRVETQYF. The whole variable domain, filled in from reference TRBV7-2 and TRBJ2-5, reads GAGVSQSPSNKVTEKGKDVELRCDPISGHTALYWYRQSLGQGLEFLIYFQGNSAPDKSGLPSDRFSAERTGGSVSTLTIQRTQQEDSAVYLCASSLAHRGRVETQYFGPGTRLLVL.

V is TRBV5-4 and J is TRBJ2-3, with TRBD2 matching 8 bases. The CDR3 runs to 15 residues. V dropped 4 bases and J dropped 3; count of bases not matched to a gene: 7. Germline V lookup: CDR1 SGHNT, CDR2 YYREEE (reference sequence). CDR3 DNA sequence: TGTGCCAGCAGCCCGGGCGGGGGGCGGACAGATACGCAGTATTTT. It specifies CASSPGGGRTDTQYF.

The V gene is TRBV5-6, the J gene TRBJ2-7, with a possible D match to TRBD1 (6 bases). The CDR3 runs 15 residues. V lost 1 base to trimming and J lost 2 bases, with 13 bases between them. From germline, CDR1 is SGHDT and CDR2 YYEEEE. The DNA for the CDR3 is TGTGCCAGCAGCTTGTACCCGGACAGAGCCTACGAGCAGTACTTC. Encoded protein: CASSLYPDRAYEQYF.

In this sample, this clone turned up a few times. The V gene is TRBV29-1, the J gene TRBJ2-4; 8 bases align to TRBD1. CDR3 length: 13 residues. After removal of 7 bases from V and 8 bases from J, the junction contained 10 bases not matched to a gene. From germline, CDR1 is SQVTM and CDR2 ANQGSEA. This CDR3 is CSASGGKRDIQYF. CDR3 DNA: TGCAGCGCCTCAGGGGGCAAAAGGGACATTCAGTACTTC.

The chain carries TRBV29-1 and TRBJ2-1; D gene uncertain. This CDR3 is 15 amino acids long. The germline V and J ends were trimmed by 3 bases and 1 base, with 13 bases remaining between them. Germline CDR1 and CDR2: SQVTM and ANQGSEA. The CDR3 nucleotides read TGCAGCGTTGATGACCCACCGCCGTCCTACAATGAGCAGTTCTTC. It encodes CSVDDPPPSYNEQFF.

This clone was recorded a few times. The chain uses TRBV7-2 and TRBJ2-7; tentative D call: TRBD2 (6 bases). CDR3 length: 13 amino acids. Deletions cut 5 bases from V and 3 bases from J, with 11 bases between. The V gene's germline CDR1 is SGHTA and CDR2 FQGNSA. The CDR3 spells CASSLGTGYEQYV. CDR3 coding DNA: TGTGCCAGCAGCCTCGGGACTGGCTACGAGCAGTACGTC.

The chain carries TRBV4-1 and TRBJ2-1; D might be TRBD1 (6 bases). In germline, CDR1 is MGHRA, CDR2 YSYEKL. CDR3 length equals 14 residues. Between the trimmed V and J ends, which lost 1 base and 12 bases, there was a span of 16 bases. In nucleotides, the CDR3 is TGCGCCAGCAGCCAAGTAGGACAGTTAAGGGGGCAGTTCTTC. The encoded protein is CASSQVGQLRGQFF.

This clone occurred a few times. The V call is TRBV29-1, the J call TRBJ2-1; D might be TRBD2 (6 bases). Germline assignment: CDR1 SQVTM and CDR2 ANQGSEA. CDR3 length: 17 residues. The V and J ends lost 0 bases and 3 bases respectively, with 18 bases between them. The CDR3 protein is CSVEDLRAGLVYNEQFF. In DNA form, the CDR3 reads TGCAGCGTTGAAGATCTTCGGGCGGGGCTAGTCTACAATGAGCAGTTCTTC.

This clone was detected a few times. This sample also contains other DNA sequences that code for the same CDR3. The chain links TRBV9 to TRBJ1-1; possible D gene TRBD1, 6 bases. V lost 4 bases and J lost 1, with 11 bases in between. The germline V gene encodes CDR1 SGDLS and CDR2 YYNGEE. The CDR3 has 14 residues. The CDR3 DNA reads TGTGCCAGCAGCCCCCGACAGGCGAACACTGAAGCTTTCTTT. Translated, it gives CASSPRQANTEAFF.

The chain employs TRBV18 and TRBJ2-1; no clear D. V was pared by 5 bases and J by 3 bases, with 8 bases between. The CDR3 loop spans 13 amino acids. CDR1 KGHSH and CDR2 LQKENI come from the germline V gene. CDR3 coding DNA: TGTGCCAGCTCAATCGGATTCTACAATGAGCAGTTCTTC. This gives the protein CASSIGFYNEQFF.

This chain links TRBV7-2 with TRBJ2-5; D not resolved. Germline values: CDR1 SGHTA, CDR2 FQGNSA. The V end was cut by 3 bases, the J end by 5 bases, with 10 bases between. The CDR3 spans 13 residues. CDR3 residues: CASSLSYLETQYF. CDR3 DNA sequence: TGTGCCAGCAGCTTGAGCTACCTGGAGACCCAGTACTTC.

V is TRBV2 and J is TRBJ1-3; D possibly corresponds to TRBD1 (5 bases). V was trimmed by 5 bases and J by 1 base, leaving 12 bases between them. Germline CDR1 reads SNHLY; CDR2 reads FYNNEI. The CDR3 is made up of 15 amino acids. This CDR3 is CASSRQGASGNTIYF. CDR3 in DNA: TGTGCCAGCAGTCGGCAGGGCGCTTCTGGAAACACCATATATTTT.

The gene calls are TRBV2 and TRBJ2-3; D is undetermined. This CDR3 is built from 15 residues. V was shortened by 10 bases and J by 3 bases, with 20 bases between the two germline ends. Looked up from germline, CDR1 is SNHLY and CDR2 is FYNNEI. CDR3 nucleotide sequence: TGTGCCACCAATAGTGGGTGGGGTATTACAGATACGCAGTATTTT. It is translated as CATNSGWGITDTQYF.

In regard to this clone: Other DNA sequences in the same sample also yield this CDR3. V usage is TRBV7-2 and J usage is TRBJ2-1; possibly TRBD2 for D (5 bases). The CDR3 consists of 15 residues. Trimming shortened V by 1 base and J by 0 bases, and 7 bases separated the two germline ends. Germline V lookup: CDR1 SGHTA, CDR2 FQGNSA. CDR3 protein: CASSLEGSSYNEQFF. The CDR3 nucleotides are TGTGCCAGCAGCTTAGAAGGGAGCTCCTACAATGAGCAGTTCTTC.

This clone was seen more than once but under ten times. The chain combines TRBV10-2 with TRBJ1-5, with D uncertain. The CDR3 totals 13 residues. Trimming stripped 4 bases from V and 5 bases from J, with 9 bases between. The germline gives CDR1 WSHSY, CDR2 SAAADI. CDR3 loop: CASSVTVDQPQHF. DNA for the CDR3: TGCGCCAGCAGTGTCACGGTCGATCAGCCCCAGCATTTT.

The sample holds many counts of this clone. This CDR3 reads CSAPDRDRGRKEQFF. For the CDR3, the DNA is TGCAGCGCTCCAGACCGGGACAGGGGGCGGAAGGAGCAGTTCTTC. V is TRBV29-1 and J is TRBJ2-1, with 12 bases identical to TRBD1. The CDR3 contains 15 residues. V lost 7 bases, J lost 10 bases, and 14 bases stayed unmatched. CDR1 and CDR2 (germline): SQVTM, ANQGSEA.

The chain couples TRBV7-9 to TRBJ2-7; 7 nucleotides line up with TRBD1. The V segment lost 1 base and the J segment 1 base; nucleotides outside the gene matches: 4. Per germline, CDR1 SEHNR and CDR2 FQNEAQ (reference sequence). This CDR3 region has 15 residues. The CDR3, as DNA: TGTGCCAGCAGCTTAGGGAGACAGGGTTCCTACGAGCAGTACGTC. This translates into CASSLGRQGSYEQYV.

Concerning this clone itself: At one end the junction does not follow the germline gene, possibly because of a read error. The chain recombines TRBV20-1 with TRBJ1-1; TRBD1 is a possible D gene (5 bases). CDR3 size: 11 residues. Germline CDR1 is DFQATT and CDR2 is SNEGSKA (reference sequence). The CDR3 spells CSARGASSAFF. CDR3 in DNA: TGCAGTGCCAGAGGGGCATCCTCAGCTTTCTTT.

This clone was detected a few times. The J gene is TRBJ2-7, the V gene TRBV6-6; a weak D match, TRBD1 (6 bases). This CDR3 contains 13 residues. Trimming left V 0 bases short and J 3 bases short, with 6 bases between. Looked up from germline, CDR1 is MNHNY and CDR2 is SVGAGI (reference sequence). CDR3 sequence: CASSYSDSYEQYV. The CDR3, as DNA: TGTGCCAGCAGTTACTCGGACAGCTACGAGCAGTACGTC.

This clone was observed a few times. This chain joins TRBV18 and TRBJ2-7; the match to TRBD1 covers 9 bases. Trimming removed 4 bases from V and 1 base from J; junction bases left unmatched: 5. CDR3 length: 15 amino acids. Germline V lookup: CDR1 KGHSH, CDR2 LQKENI. CDR3 DNA sequence: TGTGCCAGCTCACTGGGACAGGGAGTTTCCTACGAGCAGTACGTC. Amino acid sequence: CASSLGQGVSYEQYV.

J is TRBJ2-1 and V is TRBV6-5, with D perhaps TRBD1 or TRBD2 (5 bases each). The CDR3 runs to 15 residues. V lost 7 bases and J 2 bases, leaving 15 bases between the germline ends. The germline V gene has CDR1 MNHEY and CDR2 SVGAGI. CDR3 loop: CASNQDRGTYNEQFF. CDR3 nucleotide sequence: TGTGCCAGCAACCAAGACAGAGGGACCTACAATGAGCAGTTCTTC.

This clone came up a few times. The rearrangement uses TRBV5-1 and TRBJ2-6, with D hard to call. The V gene lost 3 bases and the J gene lost 0 bases, with 7 bases spanning the gap. Germline-derived CDR1 and CDR2 are SGHRS and YFSETQ. The CDR3 sequence is 15 residues long. For the CDR3, the DNA is TGCGCCAGCAGCTCAACAGTCTCTGGGGCCAACGTCCTGACTTTC. Encoded protein: CASSSTVSGANVLTF. The full variable domain, with the rest looked up from reference TRBV5-1 and TRBJ2-6, is KAGVTQTPRYLIKTRGQQVTLSCSPISGHRSVSWYQQTPGQGLQFLFEYFSETQRNKGNFPGRFSGRQFSNSRSEMNVSTLELGDSALYLCASSSTVSGANVLTFGAGSRLTVL.

This chain connects TRBV5-1 to TRBJ2-1, with a tentative D call TRBD2 (5 bases). V dropped 4 bases and J dropped 4 bases, with 18 bases sitting between them. Germline V gene lookup returns CDR1 SGHRS and CDR2 YFSETQ. This CDR3 comprises 16 residues. The CDR3 DNA is TGCGCCAGCAGCCCGGAGGCTGGGCCGCCTTACAATGAGCAGTTCTTC. Translating gives CASSPEAGPPYNEQFF.

This clone has more than one count but fewer than ten. The chain links TRBV7-9 to TRBJ2-1, with no clear D. V lost 7 bases and J lost 11, with 12 bases in between. Germline loops: CDR1 SEHNR, CDR2 FQNEAQ (reference sequence). CDR3 length equals 11 residues. CDR3 in amino acids: CASTLGFKQFF. CDR3 DNA sequence: TGTGCCAGCACCCTAGGGTTTAAGCAGTTCTTC.

V and J are TRBV6-5 and TRBJ2-6; D is unclear. Germline V gives CDR1 MNHEY, CDR2 SVGAGI. Trimming took 0 bases from V and 0 from J, leaving 6 bases between them. The CDR3 contains 16 residues. The DNA of the CDR3 is TGTGCCAGCAGTTACTCTGCCGCCTCTGGGGCCAACGTCCTGACTTTC. Its protein is CASSYSAASGANVLTF.

This clone has a handful of counts. The V call is TRBV29-1, the J call TRBJ2-1; the D is unclear. This CDR3 comprises 13 residues. The germline CDR1 and CDR2 sequences are SQVTM and ANQGSEA. Trimming left V 3 bases short and J 3 bases short, with 9 bases between. The CDR3 nucleotides read TGCAGCGTTGACAGGTTCCACTACAATGAGCAGTTCTTC. Residues: CSVDRFHYNEQFF.